What follows describes a single T cell receptor beta chain. The antigen is unknown. The PCR ran on 60 Vbeta and 13 Jbeta primers. The repertoire was sequenced with immunoSEQ multiplex PCR; TCRdb's copy has only in-frame clones and lacks some. The data hold 95,000 to 110,000 clones, with about 85% observed a single time. The data originate from a study of cytomegalovirus exposure and HLA in healthy donors. Notes on the study in general: A later analysis linked a missense DCLRE1C variant to TCR beta V- and J-gene trimming.

The CDR3 runs 15 residues. Per germline, CDR1 ENHRY and CDR2 SYGVKD. The V end lost 0 bases, the J end lost 1 base, and 10 bases lay between the germline ends. The specimen was PBMCs. This chain joins TRBV10-3 and TRBJ2-7, with no clear D. This receptor was obtained from a man under 40 in good health and CMV-seronegative. The CDR3 spells CAISESTEMSYEQYF. The CDR3 DNA follows: TGTGCCATCAGTGAGTCGACGGAGATGTCCTACGAGCAGTACTTC.